Shown below are 17 T cell receptor beta chains from a single sample sequenced in a study of early T cells in non-severe SARS-CoV-2 infection. TCRdb fed the 5' RACE reads into MiXCR, producing one record per CDR3 protein. The profile covers about 97,000 distinct CDR3 sequences, with 8% to 13% appearing a single time and roughly 4.8% taken by the ten largest. The sequences come from whole blood, collected at baseline. The source of these receptors is an adult who was a healthcare worker with PCR-confirmed SARS-CoV-2 infection or an uninfected control (not recorded which).

The sample holds many counts of this clonotype. V gene TRBV2 combines with J gene TRBJ2-1, with D tentatively TRBD1 (5 bases). The germline CDR1 and CDR2 sequences are SNHLY and FYNNEI. This CDR3 is built from 17 residues. V was pared by 4 bases and J by 7 bases, with 23 bases between. The DNA of the CDR3 is TGTGCCAGCAGTGCTGGGCTGGGCAGGCAGGGCCTAAATGAGCAGTTCTTC. Translating it yields CASSAGLGRQGLNEQFF.

This clonotype was seen many times. This sequence joins TRBV3-1 and TRBJ2-7; 10 nucleotides match TRBD1. The germline CDR1 and CDR2 sequences are LGHDT and YNNKEL (reference sequence). J was trimmed by 3 bases and V by 3 bases; bases with no gene match: 5. The CDR3 length is 15 residues. The CDR3 DNA reads TGTGCCAGCAGCCAGGCCGGGACAGGGGTCTACGAGCAGTACTTC. This codes for CASSQAGTGVYEQYF.

J is TRBJ2-7 and V is TRBV2; D might be TRBD1 (6 bases). Per germline, CDR1 SNHLY and CDR2 FYNNEI. The ends were cut back, 3 bases at V and 2 bases at J, with 11 bases in the middle. This CDR3 has 14 residues. Here the CDR3 DNA reads TGTGCCAGCAGTGAGGACAGCCCTACCTACGAGCAGTACTTC. Amino acids: CASSEDSPTYEQYF.

The chain joins TRBV11-2 to TRBJ2-2; D gene unclear. The CDR3 has 14 amino acids. Per the germline V gene, CDR1 is SGHAT and CDR2 is FQNNGV. Trimming cost V 1 base and J 9 bases, with 12 bases left between them. CDR3 in amino acids: CASSLGRPLRELFF. The CDR3 DNA is TGTGCCAGCAGCTTAGGAAGACCACTTAGGGAGCTGTTTTTT.

The chain links TRBV12-3 or TRBV12-4 to TRBJ1-4; D is unclear. The V gene lost 3 bases and the J gene lost 6 bases, with 23 bases spanning the gap. The length of the CDR3 is 18 residues. For the CDR3, the DNA is TGTGCCAGCAGTTTTTGGGTGACCCCGGATTCCAGAGATGAAAAACTGTTTTTT. Its translation: CASSFWVTPDSRDEKLFF.

This clonotype showed up just a few times. The V call is TRBV29-1, the J call TRBJ2-5; 7 nucleotides match TRBD1. V lost 5 bases and J lost 5; bases outside the gene matches: 8. The CDR3 contains 13 residues. Germline CDR1 SQVTM, CDR2 ANQGSEA. The CDR3 DNA sequence: TGCAGCGTTTACAGGGGTTCCGGGGAGACCCAGTACTTC. It yields the protein CSVYRGSGETQYF.

This clonotype was picked up many times. CDR3 loop: CASSPELDTEAFF. The CDR3 DNA is TGTGCCAGCAGTCCTGAGTTGGACACTGAAGCTTTCTTT. The chain has TRBV12-3 or TRBV12-4 and TRBJ1-1; D unresolved. The CDR3 consists of 13 residues. Trimming took 5 bases from V and 3 from J, leaving 10 bases between them.

This clonotype was detected many times. J is TRBJ1-1 and V is TRBV10-3; 8 nucleotides align to TRBD1. From germline, CDR1 is ENHRY and CDR2 SYGVKD. This CDR3 comprises 16 residues. Unmatched junction bases numbered 10, after V lost 6 bases and J lost 1 base. The CDR3 protein is CAISAPDRGRNTEAFF. The DNA for the CDR3 is TGTGCCATCAGCGCTCCTGACAGGGGCCGGAACACTGAAGCTTTCTTT.

At least ten counts were recorded for this clonotype. This chain joins TRBV4-2 and TRBJ2-7; 9 bases align to TRBD2. Germline CDR1 is LGHNA and CDR2 is YNFKEQ. V lost 4 bases to trimming and J lost 0 bases; unmatched junction nucleotides: 7. The CDR3 loop spans 16 amino acids. The CDR3 DNA is TGTGCCAGCAGCCTGTACAGCGGGGGGAGCTCCTACGAGCAGTACTTC. Amino acids: CASSLYSGGSSYEQYF.

The V gene is TRBV9, the J gene TRBJ1-1; no reliable D call. V shed 0 bases and J shed 5 bases, with 8 bases lying between them. Germline V CDR1 and CDR2: SGDLS, YYNGEE. The CDR3 is 13 residues long. The DNA of the CDR3 is TGTGCCAGCAGCGTAGAGACCGGGACTGAAGCTTTCTTT. Translating it yields CASSVETGTEAFF.

This clonotype was recorded a few times. The chain employs TRBV28 and TRBJ1-1; D not resolved. This CDR3 is built from 12 residues. Germline values: CDR1 MDHEN, CDR2 SYDVKM. With 6 bases removed from V and 8 bases from J, the gap between germline ends came to 13 bases. CDR3: CASRTGSEEAFF. DNA for the CDR3: TGTGCCAGCAGAACGGGATCGGAAGAAGCTTTCTTT. Variable domain in full (rest from reference TRBV28 and TRBJ1-1): DVKVTQSSRYLVKRTGEKVFLECVQDMDHENMFWYRQDPGLGLRLIYFSYDVKMKEKGDIPEGYSVSREKKERFSLILESASTNQTSMYLCASRTGSEEAFFGQGTRLTVV.

This chain uses TRBV5-1 with TRBJ2-3; 7 bases match TRBD2. Germline V gives CDR1 SGHRS, CDR2 YFSETQ. J gave up 1 base and V 7 bases, and 6 bases lay outside the gene matches. The CDR3 spans 14 residues. CDR3 nucleotides: TGCGCCAGCCGGCGGGGGAGCCGCACAGATACGCAGTATTTT. This translates into CASRRGSRTDTQYF.

This clonotype was seen a few times. CDR3 sequence: CASSPPANTQYF. The CDR3 region has the DNA TGTGCCAGCAGCCCCCCCGCAAATACGCAGTATTTT. This chain uses TRBV7-9 with TRBJ2-3; D not resolved. This CDR3 region has 12 residues. V was trimmed by 5 bases and J by 7 bases, leaving 10 bases between them. The germline V gene encodes CDR1 SEHNR and CDR2 FQNEAQ (reference sequence).

This clonotype was detected ten times or more. This sequence joins TRBV7-2 and TRBJ2-7; TRBD2 matches at 8 bases. The V gene end was trimmed by 3 bases and the J gene end by 5 bases; junction bases not matched to a gene: 6. The CDR3 has 14 residues. Germline values: CDR1 SGHTA, CDR2 FQGNSA. The CDR3 nucleotides read TGTGCCAGCAGCTTTCCGGGACTAGACCACGAGCAGTACTTC. Protein sequence: CASSFPGLDHEQYF.

In this sample, this clonotype turned up a few times. This chain connects TRBV12-3 or TRBV12-4 to TRBJ1-2; TRBD1 aligns across 9 bases. The length of the CDR3 is 17 residues. The V and J ends lost 3 bases and 2 bases, in that order; junction bases with no gene match: 10. For the CDR3, the DNA is TGTGCCAGCAGTTTCACCTTGGACAGGGGCCTCAACTATGGCTACACCTTC. Its protein product is CASSFTLDRGLNYGYTF.

The rearrangement joins TRBV7-3 to TRBJ2-1; 10 nucleotides agree with TRBD2. CDR3 length: 14 amino acids. Germline lookup yields CDR1 SGHTA and CDR2 FQGTGA. Trimming removed 5 bases from V and 6 bases from J; junction bases left unmatched: 4. The DNA of the CDR3 is TGTGCCAGCAGCGTGGGACTAGCGAGCAATGAGCAGTTCTTC. Its translation: CASSVGLASNEQFF.

This clonotype occurred a few times. The chain carries TRBV29-1 and TRBJ1-4; D unclear. V dropped 6 bases and J dropped 4 bases, with 18 bases sitting between them. This CDR3 is 15 amino acids long. Germline V gives CDR1 SQVTM, CDR2 ANQGSEA. CDR3 coding DNA: TGCAGCGTCCTCTTCACCGGGAGCCATAATGAAAAACTGTTTTTT. Its translation: CSVLFTGSHNEKLFF.